The rows below give T cell receptor beta chains drawn from one sample of a study of blood T cell repertoires in COVID-19. The method was immunoSEQ multiplex PCR; TCRdb's version includes in-frame clones alone and lacks a portion of them. This table has about 200,000 clones, around 80% appearing once. The material sequenced was peripheral blood. Receptors originate from a middle-aged woman with acute or convalescent COVID-19. Both conserved end residues are part of each CDR3. The order of the fields is V gene, J gene, D gene, clone size, CDR3 protein, CDR3 DNA. D genes are given only for firm matches. Only part of the rows carry a size: once, few, many, or a class if the clone is expanded.

v_gene: TRBV27
j_gene: TRBJ1-6
d_gene: NA
abundance: NA
CDR3aa: CASSLKRQMYNSPLHF
CDR3nt: TGTGCCAGCAGTCTAAAAAGACAGATGTATAATTCACCCCTCCACTTT

v_gene: TRBV19
j_gene: TRBJ2-7
d_gene: NA
abundance: NA
CDR3aa: CASSIPNYEQYF
CDR3nt: TGTGCCAGTAGTATCCCCAACTACGAGCAGTACTTC

v_gene: TRBV15
j_gene: TRBJ2-7
d_gene: TRBD1
abundance: NA
CDR3aa: CATSRGTQGAPASLRYEQYF
CDR3nt: TGTGCCACCAGCAGAGGCACACAGGGGGCGCCGGCTAGCCTACGCTACGAGCAGTACTTC

v_gene: TRBV7-9
j_gene: TRBJ1-1
d_gene: NA
abundance: NA
CDR3aa: CASSSTDRNTEAFF
CDR3nt: TGTGCCAGCAGCTCAACGGACAGGAACACTGAAGCTTTCTTT

v_gene: TRBV10-3
j_gene: TRBJ1-4
d_gene: TRBD1
abundance: NA
CDR3aa: CAIRPGQGSETNEKLFF
CDR3nt: TGTGCCATCAGGCCGGGACAGGGGTCGGAAACTAATGAAAAACTGTTTTTT

v_gene: TRBV2
j_gene: TRBJ2-1
d_gene: NA
abundance: NA
CDR3aa: CASRPGLQAYNEQFF
CDR3nt: TGTGCCAGCAGACCCGGACTACAAGCATACAATGAGCAGTTCTTC

v_gene: TRBV30
j_gene: TRBJ1-1
d_gene: NA
abundance: NA
CDR3aa: CAWETGKAFF
CDR3nt: TGTGCCTGGGAAACAGGGAAAGCTTTCTTT

v_gene: TRBV10-3
j_gene: TRBJ1-1
d_gene: NA
abundance: NA
CDR3aa: CAIGAQGSSEAFF
CDR3nt: TGTGCCATCGGCGCACAGGGATCCAGCGAAGCTTTCTTT

v_gene: TRBV12-3/TRBV12-4
j_gene: TRBJ1-2
d_gene: NA
abundance: NA
CDR3aa: CASTLGRGTGYTF
CDR3nt: TGTGCCAGCACTCTGGGGAGGGGCACTGGCTACACCTTC

v_gene: TRBV6-5
j_gene: TRBJ1-5
d_gene: NA
abundance: NA
CDR3aa: CASSEGDAWPQHF
CDR3nt: TGTGCCAGCAGCGAGGGCGACGCCTGGCCCCAGCATTTT

v_gene: TRBV11-2
j_gene: TRBJ2-1
d_gene: NA
abundance: NA
CDR3aa: CASSLERVNEQFF
CDR3nt: TGTGCCAGCAGCTTAGAGAGGGTCAATGAGCAGTTCTTC

v_gene: TRBV7-9
j_gene: TRBJ2-1
d_gene: NA
abundance: NA
CDR3aa: CASSPRGDKRGSREQFF
CDR3nt: TGTGCCAGCAGCCCACGAGGGGATAAGAGGGGGTCAAGGGAGCAGTTCTTC

v_gene: TRBV6-6
j_gene: TRBJ1-3
d_gene: NA
abundance: once
CDR3aa: CASSYDPAGAENTIYF
CDR3nt: TGTGCCAGCAGTTACGATCCCGCAGGGGCGGAAAACACCATATATTTT

v_gene: TRBV30
j_gene: TRBJ1-1
d_gene: NA
abundance: NA
CDR3aa: CALRTGGFGTEAFF
CDR3nt: TGTGCCCTCAGAACCGGAGGGTTTGGTACTGAAGCTTTCTTT

v_gene: TRBV24-1
j_gene: TRBJ2-1
d_gene: NA
abundance: NA
CDR3aa: CATSQTGGSSYNEQFF
CDR3nt: TGTGCCACCTCCCAGACAGGCGGGAGCTCCTACAATGAGCAGTTCTTC

v_gene: TRBV5-4
j_gene: TRBJ2-7
d_gene: NA
abundance: NA
CDR3aa: CASSHGLSPENEQYF
CDR3nt: TGTGCCAGCAGCCACGGACTCAGCCCAGAAAACGAGCAGTACTTC

v_gene: TRBV28
j_gene: TRBJ2-5
d_gene: TRBD2
abundance: NA
CDR3aa: CASSLSTSGGPGSQYF
CDR3nt: TGTGCCAGCAGTCTCTCGACTAGCGGGGGCCCCGGGTCCCAGTACTTC

v_gene: TRBV2
j_gene: TRBJ2-3
d_gene: TRBD2
abundance: NA
CDR3aa: CASGSGGDGTDTQYF
CDR3nt: TGTGCCAGCGGTAGCGGGGGCGACGGCACAGATACGCAGTATTTT

v_gene: TRBV2
j_gene: TRBJ1-5
d_gene: NA
abundance: NA
CDR3aa: CASSDARTNQPQHF
CDR3nt: TGTGCCAGCAGTGATGCCAGAACCAATCAGCCCCAGCATTTT

v_gene: TRBV25-1
j_gene: TRBJ1-4
d_gene: NA
abundance: NA
CDR3aa: CASSGGSGANEKLFF
CDR3nt: TGTGCCAGCAGCGGGGGATCGGGTGCTAATGAAAAACTGTTTTTT

v_gene: TRBV19
j_gene: TRBJ2-3
d_gene: TRBD2
abundance: NA
CDR3aa: CASSAYLAGGTDTQYF
CDR3nt: TGTGCCAGTAGTGCATATCTAGCGGGGGGTACAGATACGCAGTATTTT

v_gene: TRBV30
j_gene: TRBJ1-6
d_gene: NA
abundance: NA
CDR3aa: CAWTQSSSYNSPLHF
CDR3nt: TGTGCCTGGACTCAATCGAGCTCCTATAATTCACCCCTCCACTTT

v_gene: TRBV14
j_gene: TRBJ2-7
d_gene: NA
abundance: NA
CDR3aa: CASSQVRLALPLYEQYF
CDR3nt: TGTGCCAGCAGCCAAGTTCGGCTAGCTCTTCCCCTCTACGAGCAGTACTTC

v_gene: TRBV27
j_gene: TRBJ1-1
d_gene: TRBD1
abundance: NA
CDR3aa: CASSERQGARAFF
CDR3nt: TGTGCCAGCAGTGAGAGACAGGGGGCACGAGCTTTCTTT

v_gene: TRBV27
j_gene: TRBJ2-1
d_gene: NA
abundance: few
CDR3aa: CASSLDRSSYNEQFF
CDR3nt: TGTGCCAGCAGTTTAGATAGGAGCTCCTACAATGAGCAGTTCTTC

v_gene: TRBV19
j_gene: TRBJ1-1
d_gene: TRBD1
abundance: NA
CDR3aa: CASKRDSATTRRNTEAFF
CDR3nt: TGTGCCAGTAAACGGGACAGTGCTACAACACGGCGGAACACTGAAGCTTTCTTT

v_gene: TRBV5-5
j_gene: TRBJ1-1
d_gene: TRBD1
abundance: once
CDR3aa: CASSLWDRGTEAFF
CDR3nt: TGTGCCAGCAGCTTGTGGGACAGGGGCACTGAAGCTTTCTTT

v_gene: TRBV10-2
j_gene: TRBJ2-2
d_gene: TRBD1
abundance: NA
CDR3aa: CASRRDRGQNTGELFF
CDR3nt: TGCGCCAGCAGAAGGGACAGGGGGCAAAACACCGGGGAGCTGTTTTTT

v_gene: TRBV13
j_gene: TRBJ2-2
d_gene: TRBD1
abundance: few
CDR3aa: CASRLGQLIGELFF
CDR3nt: TGTGCCAGCAGATTGGGACAGCTCATCGGGGAGCTGTTTTTT

v_gene: TRBV7-2
j_gene: TRBJ2-3
d_gene: TRBD2
abundance: NA
CDR3aa: CASSHSGGANTQYF
CDR3nt: TGTGCCAGCAGCCATAGCGGGGGCGCCAACACGCAGTATTTT

v_gene: TRBV29-1
j_gene: TRBJ2-3
d_gene: NA
abundance: NA
CDR3aa: CSVESAGSTDTQYF
CDR3nt: TGCAGCGTTGAGTCGGCAGGTAGCACAGATACGCAGTATTTT

v_gene: TRBV19
j_gene: TRBJ2-2
d_gene: TRBD1
abundance: NA
CDR3aa: CASSGNPGTAGELFF
CDR3nt: TGTGCCAGTAGTGGGAACCCAGGGACAGCCGGGGAGCTGTTTTTT

v_gene: TRBV5-4
j_gene: TRBJ2-1
d_gene: TRBD2
abundance: few
CDR3aa: CASSPKTTSGGTNEQFF
CDR3nt: TGTGCCAGCAGCCCCAAAACGACTAGCGGAGGTACAAATGAGCAGTTCTTC

v_gene: TRBV24-1
j_gene: TRBJ2-1
d_gene: NA
abundance: once
CDR3aa: CATSDQRAGAYNEQFF
CDR3nt: TGTGCCACCAGTGACCAGCGGGCTGGGGCGTACAATGAGCAGTTCTTC

v_gene: TRBV5-5
j_gene: TRBJ1-2
d_gene: TRBD1
abundance: NA
CDR3aa: CASSPRDRGGNYGYTF
CDR3nt: TGTGCCAGCAGTCCCCGGGACAGGGGGGGGAACTATGGCTACACCTTC

v_gene: TRBV19
j_gene: TRBJ2-7
d_gene: TRBD2
abundance: NA
CDR3aa: CASSIGSSGALSYEQYF
CDR3nt: TGTGCCAGTAGTATAGGGAGTAGCGGGGCCCTATCCTACGAGCAGTACTTC

v_gene: TRBV6-5
j_gene: TRBJ1-1
d_gene: TRBD1
abundance: NA
CDR3aa: CASSTGQGNTEAFF
CDR3nt: TGTGCCAGCAGCACGGGACAGGGTAACACTGAAGCTTTCTTT

v_gene: TRBV9
j_gene: TRBJ2-7
d_gene: TRBD1
abundance: once
CDR3aa: CASSVATGGGMNDEQYF
CDR3nt: TGTGCCAGCAGCGTAGCTACAGGGGGCGGGATGAACGACGAGCAGTACTTC

v_gene: TRBV19
j_gene: TRBJ2-5
d_gene: TRBD1
abundance: NA
CDR3aa: CASSIDSMGQGVQETQYF
CDR3nt: TGTGCCAGTAGTATAGACTCCATGGGACAGGGGGTACAAGAGACCCAGTACTTC

v_gene: TRBV9
j_gene: TRBJ2-2
d_gene: NA
abundance: NA
CDR3aa: CASSVAYTGELFF
CDR3nt: TGTGCCAGCAGCGTAGCTTACACCGGGGAGCTGTTTTTT